This T cell receptor (beta chain) emerged from a study of blood T cell repertoires in COVID-19 (dated by TCRdb to 2020 to 2021). Regarding the complete study: The collaborator samples originated in the United States, Italy and Spain and spanned the acute and convalescent phases of COVID-19. Deeply sampled blood TCRbeta repertoires from subjects exposed to, actively infected with, or recovered from COVID-19 were included in the dataset. The material from the prospective study consisted of cDNA or gDNA derived from T cells, B-cell-depleted T cells, or PBMCs. The repertoires were released in a freely available public database intended as a resource for research on the immune response to SARS-CoV-2. The samples were drawn from two sources: the first 160 participants of the ongoing ImmuneRACE study, and fewer than 1,500 subjects contributed by 6 global collaborators. Nearly every sample came with metadata listing a de-identified subject ID, COVID-19 status, age in years and sex. Where HLA class I and class II types were available, the types were taken from metadata supplied by the sample provider, not from assay-based typing. Study-wide findings and limitations: The amount of clinical and demographic metadata varied by source and participant and was provided uncurated.

The immunoSEQ Assay, a bias-controlled multiplex PCR, was used to amplify TCRbeta CDR3 regions from genomic DNA. The paper's data handling went like this. The number of nucleated cells in each sample was estimated by amplification of reference gene primers within the assay. To quantify the absolute abundance of each unique TCRbeta CDR3 rearrangement, sequence reads were collapsed and filtered. Productive Simpson clonality was computed per sample as the square root of Simpson's diversity index over productive rearrangements. TCRdb holds this immuneACCESS table with in-frame rearrangements only. Some clones are missing; in checked studies, unresolved V genes explain under half, and the rest has no known cause. D and trimming were read from the DNA, whereas the V and J calls and clone size are those reported in that table. The sample table contains around 150,000 clones; only one count was recorded for roughly 80% of them. The top ten constitute over 9.5% of the sample.

From the cysteine through the phenylalanine, the CDR3 covers 11 amino acids. The entry retains the CDR3 DNA only, 33 bases that are in frame from base 1. Sequences MDHEN (CDR1) and SYDVKM (CDR2) are obtained from the germline V gene. V loses 8 bases of germline sequence and J loses 4 bases, and the interval between the two ends is 8 bases. Comments on this clone: Its antigen target is currently unknown. No much larger clone exists at a distance of one base, and base qualities are not known.

A second Seattle source provided samples from volunteer blood donors who had recovered from COVID-19. Each collaborating institution followed its own protocols to collect whole blood in K2EDTA tubes. For TCRbeta analysis, collaborators shipped samples as frozen whole blood, isolated PBMCs, or DNA extracted from either of those sample types. This TCR came from a man between 60 and 75 years old who had recovered from COVID-19. Recombination connected TRBV28 to TRBJ2-5; TRBD1 is perhaps the D gene, given 6 matching bases. The material sequenced was peripheral blood. The CDR3 amino acid sequence is: CASQGRETQYF. The nucleotides are TGTGCCAGCCAGGGGCGAGAGACCCAGTACTTC.